These 14 T cell receptor beta chains originate from one sample sequenced in a study of control samples from healthy donors and cancer patients (dated by TCRdb to the early 2020s). Libraries were constructed by the immunoSEQ multiplex PCR assay. TCRdb re-hosts the immuneACCESS table, in-frame sequences only. Its copies lack some clones; in the studies checked, an unresolved V gene accounts for under half of them, and the cause for the rest is not known. Recorded for this sample are 200,000 to 250,000 clones; roughly 94% of them occurred a single time. The top ten clones comprise approximately 1.4% of the sample. The specimen sequenced was blood. These receptors all stem from a man in his forties or fifties in good health.

The rearrangement uses TRBV27 and TRBJ2-1; D not certain. Per germline, CDR1 MNHEY and CDR2 SMNVEV (reference sequence). The CDR3 length is 12 residues. V shed 2 bases and J shed 3 bases, with 2 bases lying between them. As DNA, the CDR3 is TGTGCCAGCAGTTTAAACTACAATGAGCAGTTCTTC. Protein: CASSLNYNEQFF.

This clone was seen a single time. The chain combines TRBV20-1 with TRBJ2-7; D is unresolved. Per germline, CDR1 DFQATT and CDR2 SNEGSKA (reference sequence). This CDR3 region has 11 residues. V gave up 6 bases and J gave up 6 bases, with 12 bases separating them. CDR3 coding DNA: TGCAGTGCCCTCGGATGGGGCGAGCAGTACTTC. Translating it yields CSALGWGEQYF.

V and J are TRBV6-6 and TRBJ1-1, with TRBD1 as a possible D gene (5 bases). Germline lookup yields CDR1 MNHNY and CDR2 SVGAGI (reference sequence). This CDR3 has 16 residues. The V end lost 5 bases, the J end lost 1 base, and 17 bases lay between the germline ends. The CDR3 spells CASSPNSGGENTEAFF. CDR3 sequence (DNA): TGTGCCAGCAGTCCTAATTCCGGGGGAGAGAACACTGAAGCTTTCTTT.

V usage is TRBV6-6 and J usage is TRBJ2-7; D uncertain. The germline gives CDR1 MNHNY, CDR2 SVGAGI (reference sequence). This CDR3 is built from 12 residues. V lost 5 bases to trimming and J lost 4 bases, with 9 bases between them. CDR3 in DNA: TGTGCCAGCAGTCCGGACGGGTACGAGCAGTACGTC. Its translation: CASSPDGYEQYV.

V is TRBV5-4 and J is TRBJ2-6; no definite D call. CDR3 size: 15 residues. V shed 0 bases and J shed 2 bases, with 6 bases lying between them. The V gene's germline CDR1 is SGHNT and CDR2 YYREEE (reference sequence). CDR3 in amino acids: CASSLGQAGANVLTF. DNA of the CDR3: TGTGCCAGCAGCTTGGGGCAGGCTGGGGCCAACGTCCTGACTTTC.

The V and J genes are TRBV11-2 and TRBJ2-7, with 7 bases identical to TRBD1. The CDR3 covers 15 residues. Germline CDR1 is SGHAT and CDR2 is FQNNGV. J lost 2 bases, V lost 4 bases, and 8 bases had no gene match. The CDR3 nucleotides read TGTGCCAGCAGCTGGGCCGACAGGGCCACCTACGAGCAGTACTTC. Protein sequence: CASSWADRATYEQYF.

V and J are TRBV4-2 and TRBJ1-6; D gene uncertain. Looked up from germline, CDR1 is LGHNA and CDR2 is YNFKEQ. There are 13 residues in the CDR3. V lost 0 bases to trimming and J lost 10 bases, with 7 bases between them. The CDR3 loop is CASSQEKWSPLHF. CDR3 nucleotides: TGTGCCAGCAGCCAAGAGAAATGGTCACCCCTCCACTTT.

The rearrangement uses TRBV28 and TRBJ2-5; TRBD1 aligns across 7 bases. The CDR3 contains 12 residues. Germline CDR1 and CDR2: MDHEN and SYDVKM. Trimming removed 2 bases from V and 6 bases from J; junction bases left unmatched: 0. CDR3 protein: CASSLRGQTQYF. The CDR3 DNA follows: TGTGCCAGCAGTTTAAGGGGGCAGACCCAGTACTTC.

V usage is TRBV4-2 and J usage is TRBJ2-6; tentatively, D is TRBD2 (6 bases). Per the germline V gene, CDR1 is LGHNA and CDR2 is YNFKEQ. Trimming stripped 6 bases from V and 0 bases from J, with 15 bases between. The CDR3 has 17 amino acids. CDR3 in DNA: TGTGCCAGCAGTCCAGGAGGGGTGCTCTCTGGGGCCAACGTCCTGACTTTC. Translation: CASSPGGVLSGANVLTF.

J is TRBJ1-1 and V is TRBV27, with 7 positions matching TRBD1. CDR1 and CDR2 from the germline V gene are MNHEY and SMNVEV (reference sequence). The CDR3 is 16 residues long. Trimming cost V 8 bases and J 1 base; bases outside gene matches: 13. This chain's CDR3 is CASLEIGGGRNTEAFF. CDR3 DNA: TGTGCCAGCCTCGAGATAGGAGGGGGCAGGAACACTGAAGCTTTCTTT.

This clone has a single count. This chain joins TRBV10-3 and TRBJ1-2, with 9 nucleotides matching TRBD1. After removal of 0 bases from V and 0 bases from J, the junction contained 11 bases not matched to a gene. The CDR3 runs to 19 residues. Germline CDR1 and CDR2: ENHRY and SYGVKD. This CDR3 reads CAISESTGGSFSANYGYTF. CDR3 sequence (DNA): TGTGCCATCAGTGAGTCCACAGGGGGCTCTTTCTCGGCTAACTATGGCTACACCTTC.

The V gene is TRBV5-6, the J gene TRBJ2-5, with D uncertain. Per germline, CDR1 SGHDT and CDR2 YYEEEE. Deletions cut 2 bases from V and 1 base from J, with 9 bases between. This CDR3 contains 14 residues. The CDR3 nucleotides read TGTGCCAGCAGCTTATTAGACACCCAAGAGACCCAGTACTTC. Translation gives CASSLLDTQETQYF.

The chain has TRBV3-1 (or the pseudogene TRBV3-2) and TRBJ1-1; tentatively, D is TRBD1 (5 bases). Deletions cut 5 bases from V and 3 bases from J, with 19 bases between. The CDR3 totals 16 residues. Germline lookup yields CDR1 LGHDT and CDR2 YNNKEL (reference sequence). CDR3 loop: CASSYPGRGGDTEAFF. The CDR3 DNA sequence: TGTGCCAGCAGCTACCCAGGGAGGGGCGGGGACACTGAAGCTTTCTTT.

The chain recombines TRBV11-1 with TRBJ2-7, with D perhaps assigned TRBD1 or TRBD2 (5 bases each). There are 13 residues in the CDR3. Trimming cost V 8 bases and J 3 bases, with 14 bases left between them. Germline CDR1 is SGHAT and CDR2 is FQDESV (reference sequence). CDR3 region: CASSRDGIYEQYV. CDR3 DNA sequence: TGTGCCAGCTCCCGGGACGGTATCTACGAGCAGTACGTC.